This T cell receptor (beta chain) derives from a study of long-term antiretroviral therapy in people with HIV. Study-wide results and caveats: Diversity went up after ART and still fell short of transplant donor controls. Compared with controls, HIV repertoires showed narrower CDR3 length ranges. Clones showing expansion before ART dominated the repertoire at all time points.

At least one PBMC sample before ART and at least two after were required. Note on this clone: What it recognizes is unknown.

Samples were assayed with immunoSEQ v3.0 at survey level. Sequencing used immunoSEQ multiplex PCR; TCRdb keeps in-frame clones, though not all of them. The table lists around 20,000 clones, 91% of them singletons. The CDR3 consists of 15 residues. The V segment lost 3 bases and the J segment 5 bases; nucleotides outside the gene matches: 7. In germline, CDR1 is SGHRS, CDR2 YFSETQ. Material: unsorted PBMCs, obtained 3 years after starting antiretroviral therapy. The chain carries TRBV5-1 and TRBJ2-7, with 11 positions matching TRBD1. This receptor was taken from a middle-aged man with HIV. CDR3 DNA: TGCGCCAGCAGCTCGGGACAGGGGGGGTATCACGAGCAGTACTTC. Translating it yields CASSSGQGGYHEQYF.